The clone carrying this T cell receptor (beta chain) came up many times. Its target is not known. Primed by a sample-barcoded 5' primer and a J-beta primer mix, a second PCR proceeded for about 6 to 11 cycles. TCRdb passed the 5' RACE reads through MiXCR, listing each CDR3 protein once. The table records about 670,000 distinct CDR3 sequences, roughly half of them present only once. Germline V gene data show CDR1 as DFQATT and CDR2 as SNEGSKA (reference sequence). The CDR3 consists of 12 residues. This entry belongs to a study of blood T cells in healthy people across ages. The wider study: Template-switching capture recovered about one barcoded beta molecule per two T cells.

General study findings and limits: Per million T cells, the diversity of TCR beta decreased roughly linearly as age advanced. Lack of knowledge of donor CMV status possibly confounded expanded clonotype changes. It was the long-lived donors that had more naive CD4+ cells and higher diversity than aged donors.

The TCR originated in a woman over 75 in good health. V usage is TRBV20-1 and J usage is TRBJ2-5; 9 bases agree with TRBD1. Sequenced sample: blood. CDR3 sequence: CNVQGAGETQYF. CDR3 sequence (DNA): TGCAATGTACAGGGGGCAGGAGAGACCCAGTACTTC.